This entry is about one TCR beta chain. RNA transcripts yielded amplified TCR beta CDR3 regions. First-round RT-PCR employed HTBI primers, with a second-round multiplex PCR after it. TCRdb itself ran the multiplex PCR reads through MiXCR, one entry per CDR3 protein. The top ten hold about 3.3% of the sample, which has approximately 700,000 distinct CDR3 sequences, over 40% seen once. This entry comes from a study of Graves' ophthalmopathy and Graves' hyperthyroidism. The source of the PBMCs was more than 9.5 ml of fresh peripheral blood. This sequence originates from an adult man with Graves' ophthalmopathy. The specimen was peripheral blood.

The CDR3 reads CASSPQQMNTEAFF. The DNA of the CDR3 is TGTGCCAGCAGTCCCCAACAGATGAACACTGAAGCTTTCTTT. This chain connects TRBV12-3 or TRBV12-4 to TRBJ1-1; D gene ambiguous. This CDR3 has 14 amino acids. V lost 5 bases to trimming and J lost 0 bases, with 10 bases between them.